Here is one T cell receptor beta chain with its context. Its matching antigen is unknown. The data belong to a study of cytomegalovirus exposure and HLA in healthy donors. The study, taken as a whole, reports: The classifier reportedly diagnosed cytomegalovirus status with high sensitivity and specificity.

The CDR3 is made up of 17 amino acids. CDR1 is MNHEY, CDR2 SMNVEV, per germline (reference sequence). Trimming pared 4 bases from V and 3 bases from J, leaving 21 bases between. The donors were healthy bone marrow donors. With 60 Vbeta and 13 Jbeta primers, the PCR was carried out. Produced via immunoSEQ multiplex PCR; TCRdb's table is partial and in-frame only. The sample has over 150,000 clones, over 80% seen once. Material for sequencing was PBMCs. The source is a man between 45 and 60 years old in good health and CMV-seronegative. The chain has TRBV27 and TRBJ2-5; tentative D call: TRBD2 (6 bases). The CDR3 reads CASSSGGGREKKETQYF. The CDR3 nucleotides read TGTGCCAGCAGTTCCGGGGGTGGCAGGGAAAAGAAAGAGACCCAGTACTTC.